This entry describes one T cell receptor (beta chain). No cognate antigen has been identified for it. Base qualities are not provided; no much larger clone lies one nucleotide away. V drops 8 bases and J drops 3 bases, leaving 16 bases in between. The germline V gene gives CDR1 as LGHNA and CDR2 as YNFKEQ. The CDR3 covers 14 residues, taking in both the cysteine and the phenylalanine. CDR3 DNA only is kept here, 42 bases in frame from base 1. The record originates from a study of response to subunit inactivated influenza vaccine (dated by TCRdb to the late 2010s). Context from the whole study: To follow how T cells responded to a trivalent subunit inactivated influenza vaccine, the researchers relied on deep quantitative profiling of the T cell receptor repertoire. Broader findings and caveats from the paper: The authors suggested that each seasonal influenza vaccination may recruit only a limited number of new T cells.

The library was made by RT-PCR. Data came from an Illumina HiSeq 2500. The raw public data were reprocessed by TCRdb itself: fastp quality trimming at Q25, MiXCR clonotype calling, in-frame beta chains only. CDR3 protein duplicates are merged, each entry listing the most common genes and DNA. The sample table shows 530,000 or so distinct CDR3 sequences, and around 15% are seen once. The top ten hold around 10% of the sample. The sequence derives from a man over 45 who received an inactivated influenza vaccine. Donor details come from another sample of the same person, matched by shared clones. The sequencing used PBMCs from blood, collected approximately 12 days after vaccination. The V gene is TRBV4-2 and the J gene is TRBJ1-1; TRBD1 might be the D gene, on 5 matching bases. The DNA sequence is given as TGTGCCAGCGGACGGACGGTGGGGGACACTGAAGCTTTCTTT. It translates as CASGRTVGDTEAFF.